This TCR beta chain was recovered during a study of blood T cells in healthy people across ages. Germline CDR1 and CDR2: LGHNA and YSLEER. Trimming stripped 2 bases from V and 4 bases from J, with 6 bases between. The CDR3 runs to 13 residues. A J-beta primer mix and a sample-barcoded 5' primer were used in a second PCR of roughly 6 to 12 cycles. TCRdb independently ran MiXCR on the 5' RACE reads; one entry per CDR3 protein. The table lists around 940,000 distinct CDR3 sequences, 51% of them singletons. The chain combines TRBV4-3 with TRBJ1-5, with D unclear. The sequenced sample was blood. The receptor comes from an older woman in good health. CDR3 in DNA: TGCGCCAGCAGCCAATCCTATAATCAGCCCCAGCATTTT. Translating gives CASSQSYNQPQHF.